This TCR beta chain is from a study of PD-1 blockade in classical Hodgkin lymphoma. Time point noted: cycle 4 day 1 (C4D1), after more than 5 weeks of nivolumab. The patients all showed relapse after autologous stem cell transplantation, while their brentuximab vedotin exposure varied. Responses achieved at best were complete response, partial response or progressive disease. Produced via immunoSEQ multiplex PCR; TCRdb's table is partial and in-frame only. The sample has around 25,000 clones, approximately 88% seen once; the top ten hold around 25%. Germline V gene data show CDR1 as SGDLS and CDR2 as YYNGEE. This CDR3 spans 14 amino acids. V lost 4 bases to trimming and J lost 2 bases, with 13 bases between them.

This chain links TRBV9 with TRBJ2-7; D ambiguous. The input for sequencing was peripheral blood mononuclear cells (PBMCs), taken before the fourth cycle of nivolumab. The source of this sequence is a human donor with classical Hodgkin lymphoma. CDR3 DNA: TGTGCCAGCAGCCCCCGGACGGACCCCTACGAGCAGTACTTC. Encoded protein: CASSPRTDPYEQYF.